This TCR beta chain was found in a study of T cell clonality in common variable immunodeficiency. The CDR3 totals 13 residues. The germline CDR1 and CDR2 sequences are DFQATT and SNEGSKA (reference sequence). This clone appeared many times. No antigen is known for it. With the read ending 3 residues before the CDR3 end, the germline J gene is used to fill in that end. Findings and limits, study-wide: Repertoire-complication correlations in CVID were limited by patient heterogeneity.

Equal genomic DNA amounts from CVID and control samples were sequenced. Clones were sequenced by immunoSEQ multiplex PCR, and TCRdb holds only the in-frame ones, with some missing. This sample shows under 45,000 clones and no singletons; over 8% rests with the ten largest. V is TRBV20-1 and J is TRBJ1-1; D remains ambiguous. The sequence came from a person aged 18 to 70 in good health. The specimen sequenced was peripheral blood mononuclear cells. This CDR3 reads CSAPPGGRGEAFF. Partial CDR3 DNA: TGCAGTGCACCTCCAGGTGGCAGAGGGGAA.